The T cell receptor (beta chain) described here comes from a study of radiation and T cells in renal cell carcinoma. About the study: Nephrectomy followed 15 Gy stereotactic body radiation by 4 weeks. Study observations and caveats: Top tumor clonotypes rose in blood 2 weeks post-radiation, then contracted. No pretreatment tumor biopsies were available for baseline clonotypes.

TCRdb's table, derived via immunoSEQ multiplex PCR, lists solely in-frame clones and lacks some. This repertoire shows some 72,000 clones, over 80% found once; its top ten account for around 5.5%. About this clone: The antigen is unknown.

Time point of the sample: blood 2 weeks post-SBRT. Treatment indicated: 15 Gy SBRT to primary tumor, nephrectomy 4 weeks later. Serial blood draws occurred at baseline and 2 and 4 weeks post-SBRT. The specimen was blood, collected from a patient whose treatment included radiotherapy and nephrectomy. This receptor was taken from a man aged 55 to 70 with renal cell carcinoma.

In DNA form, the CDR3 reads TGTGCCAGCAGTCCCCCGGGACTAGCGTCTCACTCCTACAATGAGCAGTTCTTC. It translates to CASSPPGLASHSYNEQFF. The rearrangement links TRBV25-1 to TRBJ2-1; 10 bases are shared with TRBD2. CDR3 size: 18 residues. With 5 bases clipped from V and 0 bases from J, the junction kept 10 bases outside the gene matches. CDR1 MGHDK and CDR2 SYGVNS come from the germline V gene.